Each of the 5 T cell receptor beta chains below was sequenced from the same sample in a study of spatial heterogeneity in lung cancer. TCRdb called the 5' RACE reads again in MiXCR, with one record for every CDR3 protein. The repertoire has roughly 80,000 distinct CDR3 sequences, around 13% of them found once; the top ten carry roughly 4.5%. The time point was: sample taken at primary tumor resection. The authors sequenced whole RNA from tumor, nontumor lung or frozen PBMC without sorting. The material sequenced was PBMCs, taken at surgery. The receptor source for this set is a male donor with early-stage non-small cell lung cancer.

This clonotype was seen just once. No conserved phenylalanine or tryptophan is present at the end of the CDR3, so a read error is the likely explanation. The chain employs TRBV11-1 and TRBJ2-2; D is ambiguous. The V end lost 2 bases, the J end lost 6 bases, and 16 bases lay between the germline ends. Germline V CDR1 and CDR2: SGHAT, FQDESV (reference sequence). The CDR3 runs to 16 residues. The CDR3: CASSLPGAASPGELFS. The CDR3, as DNA: TGTGCCAGCAGCTTACCAGGCGCCGCGAGCCCCGGGGAGCTGTTTTCT.

In this sample, this clonotype turned up a few times. This chain links TRBV7-2 with TRBJ1-1; TRBD1 agrees at 7 bases. CDR1 and CDR2 (germline): SGHTA, FQGNSA. The CDR3 is 14 residues long. The junction had 4 bases not matched to a gene; V was cut back by 6 bases and J by 0 bases. As DNA, the CDR3 is TGTGCCAGCAGTTGGGGACAGCTGAACACTGAAGCTTTCTTT. Translated, it gives CASSWGQLNTEAFF.

The chain links TRBV5-1 to TRBJ2-5; D gene uncertain. CDR1 SGHRS and CDR2 YFSETQ come from the germline V gene. The CDR3 is made up of 15 amino acids. V lost 1 base, J lost 2 bases, and 12 bases lay in between. CDR3 protein: CASSLTGKRQETQYF. The CDR3 coding sequence is TGCGCCAGCAGCTTGACTGGAAAGAGGCAAGAGACCCAGTACTTC. The whole variable domain, remainder taken from reference TRBV5-1 and TRBJ2-5, is KAGVTQTPRYLIKTRGQQVTLSCSPISGHRSVSWYQQTPGQGLQFLFEYFSETQRNKGNFPGRFSGRQFSNSRSEMNVSTLELGDSALYLCASSLTGKRQETQYFGPGTRLLVL.

This chain uses TRBV7-2 with TRBJ2-1; no reliable D call. Trimming shortened V by 4 bases and J by 4 bases, and 11 bases separated the two germline ends. The germline CDR1 and CDR2 sequences are SGHTA and FQGNSA. The CDR3 is 14 residues long. This CDR3 is CASSSTSYYNEQFF. CDR3 DNA: TGTGCCAGCAGCTCGACCTCCTATTACAATGAGCAGTTCTTC.

This clonotype was seen more than once but under ten times. The rearrangement joins TRBV5-6 to TRBJ2-3; 8 nucleotides line up with TRBD1. The CDR3 covers 16 residues. Germline assignment: CDR1 SGHDT and CDR2 YYEEEE. V was pared by 1 base and J by 3 bases, with 7 bases of the junction left unmatched. CDR3 sequence (DNA): TGTGCCAGCAGCTTGAACGACGGGACAGGTACAGATACGCAGTATTTT. This codes for CASSLNDGTGTDTQYF. Drawing the rest from reference TRBV5-6 and TRBJ2-3, the complete variable domain is DAGVTQSPTHLIKTRGQQVTLRCSPKSGHDTVSWYQQALGQGPQFIFQYYEEEERQRGNFPDRFSGHQFPNYSSELNVNALLLGDSALYLCASSLNDGTGTDTQYFGPGTRLTVL.